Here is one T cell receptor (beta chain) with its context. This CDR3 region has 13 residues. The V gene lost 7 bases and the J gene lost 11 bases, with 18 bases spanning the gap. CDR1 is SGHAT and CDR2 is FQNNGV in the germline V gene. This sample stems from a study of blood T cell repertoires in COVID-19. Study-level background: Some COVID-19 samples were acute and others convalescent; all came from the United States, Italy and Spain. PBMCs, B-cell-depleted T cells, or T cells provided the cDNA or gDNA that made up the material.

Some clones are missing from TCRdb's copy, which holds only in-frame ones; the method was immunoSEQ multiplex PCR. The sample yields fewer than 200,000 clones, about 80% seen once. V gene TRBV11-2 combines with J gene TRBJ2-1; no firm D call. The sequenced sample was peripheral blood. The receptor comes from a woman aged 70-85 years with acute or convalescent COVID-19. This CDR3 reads CASTQSRLVKQFF. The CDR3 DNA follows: TGTGCCAGCACCCAATCGAGGCTAGTCAAGCAGTTCTTC.